This T cell receptor beta chain was sequenced in a study of T cells in Graves' hyperthyroidism and ophthalmopathy. Germline CDR1 and CDR2: SGHTA and FQGTGA. V lost 5 bases and J 8 bases, leaving 12 bases between the germline ends. This CDR3 has 13 amino acids. TCR beta CDR3 regions were amplified from RNA. Researchers ran a first-round RT-PCR on the TCR CDR3 using the HTBI primer set. TCRdb itself ran the multiplex PCR reads through MiXCR, one entry per CDR3 protein. The sample records 500,000 to 650,000 distinct CDR3 sequences, 46% being singletons. This clonotype was recorded many times. Its antigen is still unknown. Whole-study findings and limits: Through a model of 13 V-J features, ophthalmopathy was separated from stable hyperthyroidism.

Orbital computed tomography and thyroid ultrasound, together with serum TRAb and thyroxine and clinical symptoms, were used for diagnoses. The material sequenced was peripheral blood or thyroid tissue (not recorded which). The clonotype originates from an adult woman with Graves' disease, either hyperthyroidism or ophthalmopathy (not recorded which). The V and J genes are TRBV7-3 and TRBJ2-2; D is possibly TRBD1 or TRBD2 (6 bases each). CDR3 nucleotides: TGTGCCAGCAGCCCCGGGGGCAGGGGGGAGCTGTTTTTT. Its protein product is CASSPGGRGELFF. The full variable domain, rest sourced from reference TRBV7-3 and TRBJ2-2, is GAGVSQTPSNKVTEKGKYVELRCDPISGHTALYWYRQSLGQGPEFLIYFQGTGAADDSGLPNDRFFAVRPEGSVSTLKIQRTERGDSAVYLCASSPGGRGELFFGEGSRLTVL.